This TCR beta chain was documented in a study of T-cell reconstitution after alpha-beta-depleted transplantation in children. V gave up 3 bases and J gave up 0 bases, with 11 bases separating them. In germline, CDR1 is MGHDK, CDR2 SYGVNS. The CDR3 contains 15 residues. This clonotype has a count of ten or more. The antigen is undetermined. Findings and limits, study-wide: Several hundred expanded graft clones reportedly were the source of alpha-beta T cells about two months after transplant.

A TCRbeta library incorporating unique molecular identifiers was prepared. TCRdb independently ran MiXCR on the PCR reads; one entry per CDR3 protein. The table lists fewer than 550,000 distinct CDR3 sequences, roughly 11% of them singletons. This sequence originates from a female patient aged 2-10 years who had a stem cell transplant for aplastic anemia, so the T cells may come from the graft donor. This sample comprised PBMCs, mostly from graft donor cells, obtained 180 days after TCRalphabeta/CD19-depleted stem cell transplant. V usage is TRBV25-1 and J usage is TRBJ1-2, with D unclear. The CDR3 reads CASSEWHETNYGYTF. CDR3 nucleotides: TGTGCCAGCAGTGAGTGGCACGAAACTAACTATGGCTACACCTTC.